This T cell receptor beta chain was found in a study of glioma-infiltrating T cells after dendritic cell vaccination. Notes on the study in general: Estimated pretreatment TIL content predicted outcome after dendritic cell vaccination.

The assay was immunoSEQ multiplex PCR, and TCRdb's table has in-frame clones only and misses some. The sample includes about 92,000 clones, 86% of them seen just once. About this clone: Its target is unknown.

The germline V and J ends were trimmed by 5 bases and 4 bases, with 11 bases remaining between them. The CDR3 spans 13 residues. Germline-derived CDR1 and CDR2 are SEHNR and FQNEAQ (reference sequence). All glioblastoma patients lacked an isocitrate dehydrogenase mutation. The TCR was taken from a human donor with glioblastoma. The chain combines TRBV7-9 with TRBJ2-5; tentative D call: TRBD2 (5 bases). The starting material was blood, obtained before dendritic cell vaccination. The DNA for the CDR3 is TGTGCCAGCAGCCCCGACTATGTAGAGACCCAGTACTTC. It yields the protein CASSPDYVETQYF.